The 3 T cell receptor beta chains in this list originate from one sample, sequenced in a study of patients and donors after allogeneic stem cell transplantation. A single record per CDR3 protein comes from TCRdb applying MiXCR to the RT-PCR reads. The data show about 960,000 distinct CDR3 sequences, roughly 17% seen once. Sequenced input: blood, either unsorted or a sorted T cell fraction (not recorded which). The receptors shown here come from a human donor who was either an allogeneic HSCT recipient or a stem cell or donor lymphocyte infusion donor (not recorded which). It is not recorded whose cells these are; they may come from a transplant donor.

The genes are TRBV12-3 or TRBV12-4 and TRBJ1-5; D is perhaps TRBD1 (5 bases). The CDR3 runs 15 residues. Trimming removed 1 base at V and 5 bases at J, with 12 bases between. CDR3 coding DNA: TGTGCCAGCAGTTTAGGGTTCGGGGGTGATCAGCCCCAGCATTTT. Translated: CASSLGFGGDQPQHF.

This clonotype was seen a few times. The CDR3 DNA is TGCGCCAGCAGTAGACCCGACAGGACCTACGAGCAGTACTTC. The encoded protein is CASSRPDRTYEQYF. This sequence joins TRBV5-1 and TRBJ2-7; D possibly corresponds to TRBD1 (6 bases). Germline lookup yields CDR1 SGHRS and CDR2 YFSETQ. The V and J ends lost 5 bases and 2 bases respectively, with 14 bases between them. This CDR3 is built from 14 residues.

The genes are TRBV12-3 or TRBV12-4 and TRBJ2-5; D gene unclear. This CDR3 spans 13 amino acids. V dropped 5 bases and J dropped 5 bases, with 12 bases sitting between them. The CDR3 DNA reads as TGTGCCAGCAGTGTCGCGTTTGGGGAGACCCAGTACTTC. Protein: CASSVAFGETQYF.